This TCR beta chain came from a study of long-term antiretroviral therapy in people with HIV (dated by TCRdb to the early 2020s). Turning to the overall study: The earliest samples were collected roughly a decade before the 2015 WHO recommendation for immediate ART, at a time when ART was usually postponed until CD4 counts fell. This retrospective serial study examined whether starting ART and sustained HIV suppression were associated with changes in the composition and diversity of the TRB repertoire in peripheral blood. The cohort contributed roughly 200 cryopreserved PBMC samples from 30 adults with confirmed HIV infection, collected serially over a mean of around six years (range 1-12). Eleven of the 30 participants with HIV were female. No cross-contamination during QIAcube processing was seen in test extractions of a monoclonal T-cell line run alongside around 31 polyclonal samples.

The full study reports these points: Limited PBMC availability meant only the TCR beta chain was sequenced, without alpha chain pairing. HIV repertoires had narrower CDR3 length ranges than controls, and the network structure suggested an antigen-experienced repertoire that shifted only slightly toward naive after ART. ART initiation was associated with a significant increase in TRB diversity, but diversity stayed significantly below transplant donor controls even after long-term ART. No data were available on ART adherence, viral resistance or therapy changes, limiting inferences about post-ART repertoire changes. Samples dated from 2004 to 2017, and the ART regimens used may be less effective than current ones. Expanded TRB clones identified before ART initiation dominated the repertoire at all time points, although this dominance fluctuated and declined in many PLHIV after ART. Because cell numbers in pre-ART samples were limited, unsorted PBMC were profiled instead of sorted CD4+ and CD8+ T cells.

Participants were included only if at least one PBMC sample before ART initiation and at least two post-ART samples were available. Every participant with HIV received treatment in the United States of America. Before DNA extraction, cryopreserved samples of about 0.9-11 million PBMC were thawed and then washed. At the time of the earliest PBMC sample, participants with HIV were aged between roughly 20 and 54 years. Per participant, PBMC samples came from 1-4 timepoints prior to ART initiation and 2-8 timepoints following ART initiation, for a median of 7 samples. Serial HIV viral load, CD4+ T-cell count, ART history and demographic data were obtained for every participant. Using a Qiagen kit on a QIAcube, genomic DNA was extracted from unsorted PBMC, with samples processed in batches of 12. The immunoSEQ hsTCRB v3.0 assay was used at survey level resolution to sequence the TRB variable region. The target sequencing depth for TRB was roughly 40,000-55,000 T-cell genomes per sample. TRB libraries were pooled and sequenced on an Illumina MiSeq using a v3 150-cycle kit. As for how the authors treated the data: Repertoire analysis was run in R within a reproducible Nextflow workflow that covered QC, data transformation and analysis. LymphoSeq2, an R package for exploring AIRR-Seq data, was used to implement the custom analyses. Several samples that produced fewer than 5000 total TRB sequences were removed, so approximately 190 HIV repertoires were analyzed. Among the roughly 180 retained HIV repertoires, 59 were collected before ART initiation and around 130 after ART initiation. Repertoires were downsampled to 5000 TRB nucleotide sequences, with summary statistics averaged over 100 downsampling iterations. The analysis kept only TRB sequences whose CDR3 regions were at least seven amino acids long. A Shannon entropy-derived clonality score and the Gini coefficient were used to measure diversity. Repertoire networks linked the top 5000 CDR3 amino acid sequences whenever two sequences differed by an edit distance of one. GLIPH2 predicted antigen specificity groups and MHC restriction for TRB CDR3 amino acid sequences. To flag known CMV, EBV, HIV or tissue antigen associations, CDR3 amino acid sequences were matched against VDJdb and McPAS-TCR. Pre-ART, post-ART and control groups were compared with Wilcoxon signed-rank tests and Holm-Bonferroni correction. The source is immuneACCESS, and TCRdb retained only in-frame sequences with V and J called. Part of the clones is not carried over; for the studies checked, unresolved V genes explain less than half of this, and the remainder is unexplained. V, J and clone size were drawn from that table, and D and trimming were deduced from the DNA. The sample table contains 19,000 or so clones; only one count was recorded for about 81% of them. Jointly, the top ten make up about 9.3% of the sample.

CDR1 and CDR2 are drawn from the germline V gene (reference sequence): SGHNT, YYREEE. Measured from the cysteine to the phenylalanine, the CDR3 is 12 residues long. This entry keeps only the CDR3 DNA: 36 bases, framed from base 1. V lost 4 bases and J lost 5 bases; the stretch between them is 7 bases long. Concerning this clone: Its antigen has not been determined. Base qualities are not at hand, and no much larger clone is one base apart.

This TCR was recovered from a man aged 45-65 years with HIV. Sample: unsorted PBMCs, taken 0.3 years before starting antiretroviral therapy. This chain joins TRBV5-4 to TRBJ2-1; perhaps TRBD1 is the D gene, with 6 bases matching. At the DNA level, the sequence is TGTGCCAGCAGCCGGGACAACAATGAGCAGTTCTTC. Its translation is CASSRDNNEQFF.